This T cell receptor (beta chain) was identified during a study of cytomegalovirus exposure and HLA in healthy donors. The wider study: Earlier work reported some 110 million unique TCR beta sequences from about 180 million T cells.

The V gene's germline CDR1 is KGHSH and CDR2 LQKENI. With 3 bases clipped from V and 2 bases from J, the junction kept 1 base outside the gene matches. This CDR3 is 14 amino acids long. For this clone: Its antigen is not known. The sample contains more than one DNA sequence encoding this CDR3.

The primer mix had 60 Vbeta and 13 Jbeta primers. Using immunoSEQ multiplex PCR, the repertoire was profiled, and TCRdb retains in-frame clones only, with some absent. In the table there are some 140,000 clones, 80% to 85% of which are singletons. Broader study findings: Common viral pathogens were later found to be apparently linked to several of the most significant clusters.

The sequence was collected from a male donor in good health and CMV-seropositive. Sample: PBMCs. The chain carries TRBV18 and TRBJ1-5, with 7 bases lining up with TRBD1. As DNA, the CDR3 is TGTGCCAGCTCACCCGGACAGGGCAATCAGCCCCAGCATTTT. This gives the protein CASSPGQGNQPQHF.